Shown below are 28 T cell receptor beta chains from a single sample sequenced in a study of blood T cell repertoires in COVID-19. This table comes from immunoSEQ multiplex PCR, and its TCRdb copy is limited to in-frame clones, with some not included. The sample lists approximately 470,000 clones, approximately 90% occurring once. The sequenced material came from PBMCs or T cells enriched from blood (not recorded which). The receptors were sampled from a woman between 18 and 29 years old who had recovered from COVID-19.

There are a few counts of this clone. The rearrangement links TRBV4-1 to TRBJ2-4; D is unresolved. With 1 base removed from V and 0 bases from J, the gap between germline ends came to 10 bases. Germline V gene sequence: CDR1 MGHRA, CDR2 YSYEKL. This CDR3 spans 16 amino acids. CDR3 amino acids: CASSQGGILAKNIQYF. In DNA, the CDR3 is TGCGCCAGCAGCCAAGGCGGCATACTAGCCAAAAACATTCAGTACTTC.

Written as DNA, the CDR3 is TGTGCCAGCATCAGGGCAGGGGGCAACTACGAGCAGTACTTC. It codes for CASIRAGGNYEQYF. The rearrangement links TRBV28 to TRBJ2-7, with 8 bases aligning to TRBD1. Germline values: CDR1 MDHEN, CDR2 SYDVKM. The CDR3 extends over 14 amino acids. The junction had 8 bases not matched to a gene; V was cut back by 7 bases and J by 3 bases.

The genes are TRBV28 and TRBJ1-2; 8 bases are a match to TRBD1. Germline lookup yields CDR1 MDHEN and CDR2 SYDVKM. V gave up 5 bases and J gave up 8 bases; unmatched junction bases: 10. The CDR3 sequence is 14 residues long. DNA for the CDR3: TGTGCCAGCAGTCCTCCAGGGGGCTCGAGGGGCTACACCTTC. The encoded protein is CASSPPGGSRGYTF.

J is TRBJ2-7 and V is TRBV27; a weak D match, TRBD1 (7 bases). Germline CDR1 MNHEY, CDR2 SMNVEV (reference sequence). V was shortened by 3 bases and J by 7 bases, with 19 bases between the two germline ends. The length of the CDR3 is 15 residues. The CDR3 is CASSLGAGGTWEQYF. In DNA, the CDR3 is TGTGCCAGCAGTTTGGGGGCAGGGGGGACTTGGGAGCAGTACTTC.

The chain combines TRBV7-8 with TRBJ1-1; D is perhaps TRBD1 (6 bases). The V end lost 5 bases, the J end lost 5 bases, and 12 bases lay between the germline ends. This CDR3 region has 13 residues. Germline lookup yields CDR1 SGHVS and CDR2 FQNEAQ. CDR3 protein: CASSLQGGTEAFF. In nucleotides, the CDR3 is TGTGCCAGCAGCCTTCAAGGGGGTACTGAAGCTTTCTTT.

This chain uses TRBV12-3 or TRBV12-4 with TRBJ2-7, with D possibly being TRBD1 (6 bases). The V end lost 2 bases, the J end lost 5 bases, and 10 bases lay between the germline ends. CDR3 length: 13 residues. The CDR3 region is CASSLNRADEQYF. The CDR3 DNA follows: TGTGCCAGCAGTTTAAACAGGGCGGACGAGCAGTACTTC.

CDR3 sequence reads: CSVLRTMAETQYF. DNA for the CDR3: TGCAGCGTTCTCAGGACTATGGCAGAGACCCAGTACTTC. V usage is TRBV29-1 and J usage is TRBJ2-5, with a tentative D call TRBD2 (6 bases). This CDR3 has 13 amino acids. Germline V CDR1 and CDR2: SQVTM, ANQGSEA. V was shortened by 5 bases and J by 4 bases, with 14 bases between the two germline ends.

CDR3 region: CASSQGPDRGGPQHF. CDR3 coding DNA: TGTGCCAGCAGCCAAGGGCCTGACAGGGGAGGGCCCCAGCATTTT. The chain links TRBV3-1 (or the pseudogene TRBV3-2) to TRBJ1-5, with 8 bases that match TRBD1. CDR3 length: 15 amino acids. Germline V gives CDR1 LGHDT, CDR2 YNNKEL (reference sequence). The ends lost 1 base at V and 9 bases at J; junction bases unmatched: 8.

The chain combines TRBV6-5 with TRBJ1-1; possible D gene TRBD1, 5 bases. With 4 bases removed from V and 2 bases from J, the gap between germline ends came to 11 bases. CDR1 and CDR2 (germline): MNHEY, SVGAGI. CDR3 length: 14 amino acids. The CDR3 loop is CASSWGGPNTEAFF. CDR3 DNA: TGTGCCAGCAGTTGGGGGGGACCCAACACTGAAGCTTTCTTT.

This clone has more than one count but fewer than ten. The V gene is TRBV6-4, the J gene TRBJ2-2; D is perhaps TRBD1 (5 bases). Germline CDR1 is MRHNA and CDR2 is SNTAGT. The CDR3 totals 16 residues. With 3 bases removed from V and 4 bases from J, the gap between germline ends came to 15 bases. The CDR3 region has the DNA TGTGCCAGCAGTGAAAACAGGATCAAAGGCACCGGGGAGCTGTTTTTT. It encodes CASSENRIKGTGELFF.

V and J are TRBV11-3 and TRBJ2-2, with a weak D call TRBD1 (6 bases). Germline V gene sequence: CDR1 SGHNT, CDR2 YENEEA. CDR3 length: 14 amino acids. V gave up 5 bases and J gave up 5 bases, with 12 bases separating them. The CDR3 bases are TGTGCCAGCAGCCAGGGGAGAGATACCGGGGAGCTGTTTTTT. Residues: CASSQGRDTGELFF.

V is TRBV14 and J is TRBJ2-1, with D unclear. The CDR3 extends over 17 amino acids. In germline, CDR1 is SGHDN, CDR2 FVKESK. The germline V and J ends were trimmed by 0 bases and 6 bases, with 18 bases remaining between them. In DNA form, the CDR3 reads TGTGCCAGCAGCCAAGATTTATACGTTCTCGGTATCAATGAGCAGTTCTTC. As protein: CASSQDLYVLGINEQFF.

The CDR3 coding sequence is TGTGCCAGCTCCGGCGGGACGGCCAACTATGGCTACACCTTC. The encoded protein is CASSGGTANYGYTF. The rearrangement joins TRBV18 to TRBJ1-2; a weak D match, TRBD1 (5 bases). Per germline, CDR1 KGHSH and CDR2 LQKENI. This CDR3 is built from 14 residues. The V end lost 6 bases, the J end lost 2 bases, and 13 bases lay between the germline ends.

The J gene is TRBJ1-5, the V gene TRBV19; D is ambiguous. The CDR3 consists of 14 residues. Germline CDR1 and CDR2: LNHDA and SQIVND (reference sequence). V lost 4 bases and J lost 2, with 9 bases in between. The CDR3 nucleotides read TGTGCCAGTAGTAAGGTGGCGGGCAATCAGCCCCAGCATTTT. It specifies CASSKVAGNQPQHF.

This clone was seen only a few times. The chain recombines TRBV28 with TRBJ1-3, with a possible D match to TRBD1 (6 bases). Germline CDR1 is MDHEN and CDR2 is SYDVKM. This CDR3 comprises 14 residues. Trimming pared 7 bases from V and 3 bases from J, leaving 13 bases between. The chain's CDR3 is CASTLTGFGNTIYF. CDR3 nucleotide sequence: TGTGCCAGCACCCTCACAGGGTTTGGAAACACCATATATTTT.

The chain carries TRBV5-5 and TRBJ2-7; the match to TRBD2 covers 7 bases. With V trimmed by 3 bases and J by 2 bases, 8 bases remained unmatched. Germline V lookup: CDR1 SGHKS, CDR2 YYEKEE (reference sequence). CDR3 length equals 15 residues. The CDR3 bases are TGTGCCAGCAGCTCCCGACTAGCTAGCACCTACGAGCAGTACTTC. Translation gives CASSSRLASTYEQYF.

The V gene is TRBV21-1, the J gene TRBJ1-1. TRBV21-1 is noted as a pseudogene. The CDR3 runs to 12 residues. CDR3 loop: CASSLRRNEAFF. Written as DNA, the CDR3 is TGTGCCAGCAGCTTGCGGAGGAATGAAGCTTTCTTT.

V usage is TRBV5-1 and J usage is TRBJ1-1; D is perhaps TRBD1 (5 bases). V was clipped by 7 bases and J by 4 bases, with 20 bases between them. The germline CDR1 and CDR2 sequences are SGHRS and YFSETQ. This CDR3 spans 15 amino acids. The CDR3 sequence is CASCRDGGEGTEAFF. CDR3 coding DNA: TGCGCCAGCTGCCGGGACGGTGGGGAGGGCACTGAAGCTTTCTTT.

V and J are TRBV4-1 and TRBJ2-3; 8 bases match TRBD2. The CDR3 runs 16 residues. Germline loops: CDR1 MGHRA, CDR2 YSYEKL. After removal of 7 bases from V and 6 bases from J, the junction contained 15 bases not matched to a gene. The CDR3 sequence: CASTAAGLAGRDTQYF. The DNA for the CDR3 is TGCGCCAGCACGGCAGCAGGGCTAGCGGGTAGGGATACGCAGTATTTT.

This rearrangement joins TRBV14 to TRBJ2-6, with a tentative D call TRBD2 (6 bases). The germline gives CDR1 SGHDN, CDR2 FVKESK. The CDR3 has 18 residues. Deletions cut 4 bases from V and 0 bases from J, with 16 bases between. CDR3: CASSLPGVVASGANVLTF. The DNA of the CDR3 is TGTGCCAGCAGCCTACCGGGGGTGGTAGCCTCTGGGGCCAACGTCCTGACTTTC.

The CDR3 loop is CASSLRGGSGYTF. The CDR3 nucleotides read TGTGCCAGCAGCTTGAGAGGGGGCTCTGGCTACACCTTC. The chain links TRBV7-9 to TRBJ1-2; 7 nucleotides align to TRBD1. Per the germline V gene, CDR1 is SEHNR and CDR2 is FQNEAQ (reference sequence). V shed 3 bases, J shed 7 bases, and the junction held 5 bases outside the gene matches. CDR3 length equals 13 residues.

The chain links TRBV5-4 to TRBJ1-1; no clear D. This CDR3 spans 13 amino acids. V was clipped by 4 bases and J by 3 bases, with 10 bases between them. Germline V lookup: CDR1 SGHNT, CDR2 YYREEE (reference sequence). Here the CDR3 DNA reads TGTGCCAGCAGCGTAGAGGGTCACACTGAAGCTTTCTTT. As protein: CASSVEGHTEAFF.

The rearrangement joins TRBV9 to TRBJ2-3; TRBD2 matches at 12 bases. CDR3 length equals 16 residues. J lost 2 bases, V lost 4 bases, and 5 bases had no gene match. Germline CDR1 and CDR2: SGDLS and YYNGEE. The CDR3, as DNA: TGTGCCAGCAGCCCCCGGACTAGCGGGGACACAGATACGCAGTATTTT. It translates to CASSPRTSGDTDTQYF.

V gene TRBV6-4 combines with J gene TRBJ2-3; 11 bases are shared with TRBD2. Germline CDR1 and CDR2: MRHNA and SNTAGT. With V trimmed by 5 bases and J by 3 bases, 7 bases remained unmatched. The CDR3 extends over 16 amino acids. The CDR3 loop reads CASSPTSGGGTDTQYF. The CDR3 coding sequence is TGTGCCAGCAGTCCAACTAGCGGGGGAGGGACAGATACGCAGTATTTT.

The J gene is TRBJ2-7, the V gene TRBV2; 7 bases agree with TRBD1. This CDR3 comprises 18 residues. Looked up from germline, CDR1 is SNHLY and CDR2 is FYNNEI. V lost 3 bases, J lost 0 bases, and 14 bases stayed unmatched. The CDR3 loop is CASSDPLLKGGASYEQYF. For the CDR3, the DNA is TGTGCCAGCAGTGATCCCCTCTTAAAAGGGGGCGCCTCCTACGAGCAGTACTTC.

The chain is built from TRBV5-6 and TRBJ1-5; 7 bases map to TRBD1. The V gene end was trimmed by 8 bases and the J gene end by 6 bases; junction bases not matched to a gene: 8. The CDR3 has 13 amino acids. Germline V gene data show CDR1 as SGHDT and CDR2 as YYEEEE. CDR3 sequence (DNA): TGTGCCAGGACAAAGGGGGCCGGTCAGCCCCAGCATTTT. Its translation is CARTKGAGQPQHF.

The chain combines TRBV5-8 with TRBJ1-5; 7 bases agree with TRBD1. CDR3 length: 14 amino acids. Germline CDR1 and CDR2: SGHTS and YDEGEE. Trimming cost V 0 bases and J 7 bases; bases outside gene matches: 4. CDR3 DNA sequence: TGTGCCAGCAGCTTGGAACAGGGGACGCAGCCCCAGCATTTT. It encodes CASSLEQGTQPQHF.

The chain is built from TRBV7-2 and TRBJ2-2; the D gene is possibly TRBD1 (5 bases). Germline values: CDR1 SGHTA, CDR2 FQGNSA. Trimming stripped 6 bases from V and 1 base from J, with 12 bases between. There are 15 residues in the CDR3. CDR3 amino acids: CASRVGHQNTGELFF. Here the CDR3 DNA reads TGTGCCAGCAGGGTGGGGCACCAGAACACCGGGGAGCTGTTTTTT.